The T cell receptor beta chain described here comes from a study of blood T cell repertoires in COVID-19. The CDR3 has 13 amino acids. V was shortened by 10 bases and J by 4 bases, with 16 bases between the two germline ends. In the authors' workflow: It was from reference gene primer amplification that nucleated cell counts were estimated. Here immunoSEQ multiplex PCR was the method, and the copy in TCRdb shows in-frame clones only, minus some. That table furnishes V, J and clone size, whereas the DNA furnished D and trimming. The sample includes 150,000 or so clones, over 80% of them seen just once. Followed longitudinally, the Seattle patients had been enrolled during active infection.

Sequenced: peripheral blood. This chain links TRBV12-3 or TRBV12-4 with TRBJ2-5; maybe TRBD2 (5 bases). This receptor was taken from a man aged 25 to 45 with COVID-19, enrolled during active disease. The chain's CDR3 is CAIQRTPGETQYF. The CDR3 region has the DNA TGTGCCATCCAGCGGACCCCGGGAGAGACCCAGTACTTC.